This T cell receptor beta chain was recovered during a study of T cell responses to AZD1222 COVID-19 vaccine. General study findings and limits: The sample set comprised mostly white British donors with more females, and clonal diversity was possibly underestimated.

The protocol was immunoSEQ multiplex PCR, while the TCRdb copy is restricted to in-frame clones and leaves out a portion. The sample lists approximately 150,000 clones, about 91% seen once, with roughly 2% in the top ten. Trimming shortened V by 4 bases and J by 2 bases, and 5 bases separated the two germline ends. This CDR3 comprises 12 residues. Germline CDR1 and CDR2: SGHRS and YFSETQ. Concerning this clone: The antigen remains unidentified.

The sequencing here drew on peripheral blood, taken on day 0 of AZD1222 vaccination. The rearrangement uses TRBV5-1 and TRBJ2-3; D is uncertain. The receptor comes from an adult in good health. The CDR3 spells CASSINTDTQYF. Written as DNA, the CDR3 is TGCGCCAGCAGCATAAACACAGATACGCAGTATTTT.